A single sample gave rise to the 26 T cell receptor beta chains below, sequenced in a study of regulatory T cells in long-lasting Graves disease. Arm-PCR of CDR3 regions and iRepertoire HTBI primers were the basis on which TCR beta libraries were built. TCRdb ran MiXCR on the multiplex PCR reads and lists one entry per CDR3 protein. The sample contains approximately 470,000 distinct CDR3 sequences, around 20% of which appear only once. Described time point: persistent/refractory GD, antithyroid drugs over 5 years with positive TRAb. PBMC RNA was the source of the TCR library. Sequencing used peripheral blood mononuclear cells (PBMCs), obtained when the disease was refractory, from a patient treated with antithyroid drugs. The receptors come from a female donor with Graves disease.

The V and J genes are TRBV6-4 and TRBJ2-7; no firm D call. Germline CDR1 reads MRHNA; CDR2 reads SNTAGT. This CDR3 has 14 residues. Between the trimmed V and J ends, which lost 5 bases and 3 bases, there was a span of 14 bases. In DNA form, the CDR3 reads TGTGCCAGCAGTTCGAGATCCATGAGCTACGAGCAGTACTTC. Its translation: CASSSRSMSYEQYF.

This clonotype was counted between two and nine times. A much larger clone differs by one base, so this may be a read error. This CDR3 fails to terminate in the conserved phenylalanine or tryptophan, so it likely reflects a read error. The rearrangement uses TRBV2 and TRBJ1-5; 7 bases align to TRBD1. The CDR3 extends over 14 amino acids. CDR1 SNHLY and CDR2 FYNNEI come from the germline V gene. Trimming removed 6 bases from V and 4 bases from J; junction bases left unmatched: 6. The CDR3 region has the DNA TGTGCCAGCAGGCGGGACAGTCGAAATCAGCCCCAGCATCTT. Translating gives CASRRDSRNQPQHL.

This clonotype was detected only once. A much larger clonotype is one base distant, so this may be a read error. The CDR3: CASSLSARQGIYEQFF. CDR3 DNA: TGTGCCAGCAGTTTATCAGCTAGACAGGGGATCTACGAGCAGTTCTTC. The chain uses TRBV27 and TRBJ2-1; 8 nucleotides agree with TRBD1. The germline CDR1 and CDR2 sequences are MNHEY and SMNVEV (reference sequence). V shed 0 bases and J 10 bases; nucleotides not matched to a gene: 11. CDR3 length: 16 amino acids.

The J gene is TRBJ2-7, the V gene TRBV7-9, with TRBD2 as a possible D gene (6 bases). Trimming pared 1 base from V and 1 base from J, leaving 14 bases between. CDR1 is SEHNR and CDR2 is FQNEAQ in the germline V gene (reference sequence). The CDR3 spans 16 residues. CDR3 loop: CASSLVPGRGSYEQYF. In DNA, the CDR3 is TGTGCCAGCAGCTTAGTTCCCGGGAGAGGATCCTACGAGCAGTACTTC. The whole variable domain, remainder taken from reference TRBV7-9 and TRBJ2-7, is DTGVSQNPRHKITKRGQNVTFRCDPISEHNRLYWYRQTLGQGPEFLTYFQNEAQLEKSRLLSDRFSAERPKGSFSTLEIQRTEQGDSAMYLCASSLVPGRGSYEQYFGPGTRLTVT.

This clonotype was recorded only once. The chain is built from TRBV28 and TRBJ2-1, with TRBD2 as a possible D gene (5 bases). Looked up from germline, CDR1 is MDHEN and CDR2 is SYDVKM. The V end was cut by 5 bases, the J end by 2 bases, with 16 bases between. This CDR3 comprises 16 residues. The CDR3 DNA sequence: TGTGCCAGCAGTAAGGACTTGGCAATTACCTACAATGAGCAGTTCTTC. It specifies CASSKDLAITYNEQFF.

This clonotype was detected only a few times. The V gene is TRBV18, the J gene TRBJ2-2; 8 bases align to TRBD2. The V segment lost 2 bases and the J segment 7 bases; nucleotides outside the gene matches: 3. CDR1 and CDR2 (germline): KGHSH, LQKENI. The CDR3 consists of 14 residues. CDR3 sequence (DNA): TGTGCCAGCTCACCATCGACTAGCGTCGGGGAGCTGTTTTTT. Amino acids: CASSPSTSVGELFF.

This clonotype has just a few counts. The CDR3: CASSQVGTSSNEQFF. DNA for the CDR3: TGTGCCAGCAGCCAAGTGGGGACTAGCAGCAATGAGCAGTTCTTC. The chain couples TRBV3-1 to TRBJ2-1, with TRBD2 matching over 9 bases. The CDR3 is 15 residues long. V gave up 1 base and J gave up 6 bases; unmatched junction bases: 4. Germline values: CDR1 LGHDT, CDR2 YNNKEL (reference sequence).

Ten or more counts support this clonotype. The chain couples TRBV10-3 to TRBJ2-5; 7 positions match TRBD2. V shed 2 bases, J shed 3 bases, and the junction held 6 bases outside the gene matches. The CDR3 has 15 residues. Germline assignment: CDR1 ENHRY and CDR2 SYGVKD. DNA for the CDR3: TGTGCCATCAGTGAGCCTAGCGGATTAAAAGAGACCCAGTACTTC. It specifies CAISEPSGLKETQYF.

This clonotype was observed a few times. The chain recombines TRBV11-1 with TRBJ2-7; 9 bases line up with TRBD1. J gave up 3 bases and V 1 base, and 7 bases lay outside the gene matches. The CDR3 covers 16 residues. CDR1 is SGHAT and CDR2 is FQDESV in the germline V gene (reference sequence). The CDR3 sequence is CASSLERTGALYEQYF. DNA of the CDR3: TGTGCCAGCAGCTTAGAGAGGACAGGGGCCCTCTACGAGCAGTACTTC.

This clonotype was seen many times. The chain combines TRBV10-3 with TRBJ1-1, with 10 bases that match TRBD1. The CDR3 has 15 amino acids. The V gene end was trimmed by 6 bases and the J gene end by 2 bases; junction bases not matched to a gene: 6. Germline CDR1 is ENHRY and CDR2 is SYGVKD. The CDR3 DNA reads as TGTGCCATCAGGGACAGGGGGGTCCAAAACACTGAAGCTTTCTTT. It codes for CAIRDRGVQNTEAFF.

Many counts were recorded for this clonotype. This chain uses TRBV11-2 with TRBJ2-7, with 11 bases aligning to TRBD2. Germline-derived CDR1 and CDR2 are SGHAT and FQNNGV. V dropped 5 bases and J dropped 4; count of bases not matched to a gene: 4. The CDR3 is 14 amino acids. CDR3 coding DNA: TGTGCCAGCAGCCAGACTAGCGGGACTTACGAGCAGTACTTC. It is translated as CASSQTSGTYEQYF.

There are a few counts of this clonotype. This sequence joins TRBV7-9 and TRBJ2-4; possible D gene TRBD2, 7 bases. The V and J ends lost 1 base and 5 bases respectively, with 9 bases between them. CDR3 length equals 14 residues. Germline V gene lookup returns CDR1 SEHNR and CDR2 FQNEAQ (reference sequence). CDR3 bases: TGTGCCAGCAGCTTAGTAGGGGGGGAAAACATTCAGTACTTC. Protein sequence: CASSLVGGENIQYF.

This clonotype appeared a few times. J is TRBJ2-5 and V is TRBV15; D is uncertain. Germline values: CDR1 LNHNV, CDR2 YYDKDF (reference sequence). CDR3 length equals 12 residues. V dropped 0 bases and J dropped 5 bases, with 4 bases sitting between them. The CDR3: CATSRDSETQYF. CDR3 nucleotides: TGTGCCACCAGCAGAGATTCGGAGACCCAGTACTTC.

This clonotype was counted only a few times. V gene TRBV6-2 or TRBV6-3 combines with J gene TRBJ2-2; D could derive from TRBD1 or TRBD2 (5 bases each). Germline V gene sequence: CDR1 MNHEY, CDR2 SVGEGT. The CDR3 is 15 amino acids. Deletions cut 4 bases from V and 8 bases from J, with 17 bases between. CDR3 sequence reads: CASSWRIGQGGELFF. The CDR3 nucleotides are TGTGCCAGCAGTTGGAGGATAGGTCAGGGAGGGGAGCTGTTTTTT.

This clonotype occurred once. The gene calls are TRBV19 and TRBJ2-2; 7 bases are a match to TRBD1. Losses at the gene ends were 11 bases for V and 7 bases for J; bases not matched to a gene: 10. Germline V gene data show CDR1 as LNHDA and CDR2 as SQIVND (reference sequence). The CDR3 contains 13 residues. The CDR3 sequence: CAGARGGGGELFF. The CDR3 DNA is TGTGCCGGCGCTAGAGGGGGCGGCGGGGAGCTGTTTTTT.

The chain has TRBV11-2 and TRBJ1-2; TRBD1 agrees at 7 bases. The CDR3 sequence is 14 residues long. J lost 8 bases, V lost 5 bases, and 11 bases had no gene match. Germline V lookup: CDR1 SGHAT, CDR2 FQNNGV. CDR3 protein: CASSRWPTGQGYTF. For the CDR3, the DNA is TGTGCCAGCAGCCGGTGGCCGACAGGGCAGGGCTACACCTTC.

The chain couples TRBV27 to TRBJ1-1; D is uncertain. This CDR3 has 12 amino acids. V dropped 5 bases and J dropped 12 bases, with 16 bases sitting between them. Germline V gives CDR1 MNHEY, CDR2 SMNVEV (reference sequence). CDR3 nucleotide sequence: TGTGCCAGCAGTATGGGCGCTCAGTCACCTTTCTTT. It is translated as CASSMGAQSPFF.

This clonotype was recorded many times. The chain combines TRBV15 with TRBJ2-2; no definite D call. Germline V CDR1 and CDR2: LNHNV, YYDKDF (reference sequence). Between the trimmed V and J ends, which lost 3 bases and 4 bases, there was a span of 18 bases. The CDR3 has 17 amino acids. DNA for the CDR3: TGTGCCACCAGCAGCCCGGAGCCGCTGTTTATCACCGGGGAGCTGTTTTTT. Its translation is CATSSPEPLFITGELFF.

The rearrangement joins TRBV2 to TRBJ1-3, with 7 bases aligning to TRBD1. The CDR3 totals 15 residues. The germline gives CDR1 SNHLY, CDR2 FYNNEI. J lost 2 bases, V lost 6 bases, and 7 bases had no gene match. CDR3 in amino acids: CASREGAGAGNTIYF. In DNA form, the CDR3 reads TGTGCCAGCAGAGAGGGGGCAGGAGCTGGAAACACCATATATTTT.

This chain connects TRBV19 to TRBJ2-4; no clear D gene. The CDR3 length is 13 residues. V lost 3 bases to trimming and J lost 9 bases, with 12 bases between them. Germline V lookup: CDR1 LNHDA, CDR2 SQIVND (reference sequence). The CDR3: CASSMELRAIQYF. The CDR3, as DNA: TGTGCCAGTAGTATGGAACTCCGGGCCATTCAGTACTTC.

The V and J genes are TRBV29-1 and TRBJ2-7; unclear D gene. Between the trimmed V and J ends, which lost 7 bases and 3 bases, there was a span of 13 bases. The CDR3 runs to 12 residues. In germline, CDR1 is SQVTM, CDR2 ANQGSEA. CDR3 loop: CSAAETVYEQYF. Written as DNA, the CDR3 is TGCAGCGCGGCCGAGACGGTCTACGAGCAGTACTTC.

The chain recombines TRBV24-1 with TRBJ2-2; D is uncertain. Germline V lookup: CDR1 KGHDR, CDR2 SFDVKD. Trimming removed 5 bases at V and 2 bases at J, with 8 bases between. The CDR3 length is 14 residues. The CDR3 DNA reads TGTGCCACCAGTGGCTCTCTCAACACCGGGGAGCTGTTTTTT. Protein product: CATSGSLNTGELFF.

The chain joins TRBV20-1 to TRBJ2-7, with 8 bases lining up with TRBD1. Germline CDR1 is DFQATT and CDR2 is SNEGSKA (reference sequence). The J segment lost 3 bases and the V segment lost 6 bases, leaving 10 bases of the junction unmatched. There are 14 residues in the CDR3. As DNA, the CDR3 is TGCAGTGCCCAGGGGGCAGAAGCCTACTACGAGCAGTACTTC. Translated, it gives CSAQGAEAYYEQYF.

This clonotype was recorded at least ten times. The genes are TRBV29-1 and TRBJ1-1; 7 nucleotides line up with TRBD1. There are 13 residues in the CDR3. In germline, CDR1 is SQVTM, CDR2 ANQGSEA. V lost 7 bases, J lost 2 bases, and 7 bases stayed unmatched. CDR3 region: CSAGRGTNTEAFF. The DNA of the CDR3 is TGCAGCGCAGGCAGGGGGACCAACACTGAAGCTTTCTTT.

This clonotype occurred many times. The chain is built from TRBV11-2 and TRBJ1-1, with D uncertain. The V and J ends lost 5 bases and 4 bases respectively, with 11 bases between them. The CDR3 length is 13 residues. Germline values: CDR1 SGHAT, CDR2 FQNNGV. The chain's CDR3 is CASSGLHGTEAFF. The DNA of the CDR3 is TGTGCCAGCAGCGGCCTCCACGGCACTGAAGCTTTCTTT. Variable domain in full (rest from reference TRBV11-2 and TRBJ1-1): EAGVAQSPRYKIIEKRQSVAFWCNPISGHATLYWYQQILGQGPKLLIQFQNNGVVDDSQLPKDRFSAERLKGVDSTLKIQPAKLEDSAVYLCASSGLHGTEAFFGQGTRLTVV.

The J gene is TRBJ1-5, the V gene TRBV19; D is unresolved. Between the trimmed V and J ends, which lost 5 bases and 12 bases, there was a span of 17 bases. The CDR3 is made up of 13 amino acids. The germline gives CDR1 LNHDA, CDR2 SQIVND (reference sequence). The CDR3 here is CASSLGPLGNQHF. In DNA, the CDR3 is TGTGCCAGTAGTCTCGGGCCCTTGGGGAACCAGCATTTT.